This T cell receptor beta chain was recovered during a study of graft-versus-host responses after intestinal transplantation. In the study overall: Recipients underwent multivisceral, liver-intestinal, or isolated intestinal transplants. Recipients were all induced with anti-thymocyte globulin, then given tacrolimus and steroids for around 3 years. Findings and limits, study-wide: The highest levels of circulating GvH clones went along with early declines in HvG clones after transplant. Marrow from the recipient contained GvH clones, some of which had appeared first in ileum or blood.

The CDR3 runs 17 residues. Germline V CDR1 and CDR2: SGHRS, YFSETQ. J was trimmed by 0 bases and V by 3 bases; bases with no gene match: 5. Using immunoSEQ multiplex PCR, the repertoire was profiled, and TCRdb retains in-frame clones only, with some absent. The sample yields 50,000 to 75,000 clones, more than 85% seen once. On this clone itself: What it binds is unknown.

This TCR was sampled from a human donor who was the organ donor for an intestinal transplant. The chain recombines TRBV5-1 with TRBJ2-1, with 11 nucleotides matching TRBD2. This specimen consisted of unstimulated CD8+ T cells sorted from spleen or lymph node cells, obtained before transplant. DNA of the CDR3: TGCGCCAGCAGCTCGGGTACTAGCGGGAGCTCCTACAATGAGCAGTTCTTC. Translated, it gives CASSSGTSGSSYNEQFF.